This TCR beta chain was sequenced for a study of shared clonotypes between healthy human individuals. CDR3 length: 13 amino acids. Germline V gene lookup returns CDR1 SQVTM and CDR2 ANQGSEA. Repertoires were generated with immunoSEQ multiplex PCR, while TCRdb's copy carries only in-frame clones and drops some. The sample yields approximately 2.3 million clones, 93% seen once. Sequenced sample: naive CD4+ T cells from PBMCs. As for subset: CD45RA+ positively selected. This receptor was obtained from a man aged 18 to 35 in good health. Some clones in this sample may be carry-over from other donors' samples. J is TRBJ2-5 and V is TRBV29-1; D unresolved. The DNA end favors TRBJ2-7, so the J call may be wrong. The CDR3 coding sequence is TGCAGCGTTTATGAGACGGCAAGCTACGAGCAGTACTTC. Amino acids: CSVYETASYEQYF.